The rows below give T cell receptor beta chains drawn from one sample of a study of regulatory T cells in long-lasting Graves disease. TCRdb reprocessed the multiplex PCR reads via MiXCR and lists one record per CDR3 protein. The sample has around 500,000 distinct CDR3 sequences, around 13% seen once; the top ten hold more than 8%. These data also formed part of another study, on T cells in Graves' hyperthyroidism and ophthalmopathy.

The sample in question was peripheral blood mononuclear cells (PBMCs), obtained at new diagnosis, from a patient treated with antithyroid drugs. The receptors were sampled from a woman aged 25 to 39 with Graves disease. CDR3s include the opening cysteine and the closing phenylalanine or tryptophan.

j_call: TRBJ1-5; v_call: TRBV19; cdr3_aa: CASSSHEGIASNQPQHF
j_call: TRBJ1-6; v_call: TRBV30; cdr3_aa: CAWSRSLHGASPLHF
j_call: TRBJ2-5; v_call: TRBV2; cdr3_aa: CASSARRQETQYF
j_call: TRBJ2-2; v_call: TRBV11-2; cdr3_aa: CASSAGLAGGAGELFF
j_call: TRBJ1-1; v_call: TRBV10-3; cdr3_aa: CAISDRGQANTEAFF
j_call: TRBJ2-7; v_call: TRBV12-3/TRBV12-4; cdr3_aa: CASSGNGQKSFEQYF
j_call: TRBJ1-1; v_call: TRBV29-1; cdr3_aa: CSVVLTRGYGAFF
j_call: TRBJ1-1; v_call: TRBV2; cdr3_aa: CASSSGTENTEAFF
j_call: TRBJ1-1; v_call: TRBV15; cdr3_aa: CATSREGNRANTEAFF
j_call: TRBJ1-2; v_call: TRBV2; cdr3_aa: CASKVQGAGGYTF
j_call: TRBJ2-7; v_call: TRBV4-3; cdr3_aa: CASSQERGGRAYEQYF
j_call: TRBJ2-3; v_call: TRBV11-2; cdr3_aa: CASSSPFTSGQGGTQYF
j_call: TRBJ2-2; v_call: TRBV28; cdr3_aa: CASSSSGRGITGELFF
j_call: TRBJ1-1; v_call: TRBV20-1; cdr3_aa: CGARDPGQGMVTEAFF
j_call: TRBJ1-6; v_call: TRBV20-1; cdr3_aa: CSARLGYFDSPLHF
j_call: TRBJ2-1; v_call: TRBV27; cdr3_aa: CASSLSGAGGPWVEQFF
j_call: TRBJ1-1; v_call: TRBV7-3; cdr3_aa: CASSLFGGSNTEAFF
j_call: TRBJ2-7; v_call: TRBV3-1; cdr3_aa: CASSLRIGNEQYF
j_call: TRBJ2-7; v_call: TRBV6-5; cdr3_aa: CASSYREDSYEQYF
j_call: TRBJ2-2; v_call: TRBV7-2; cdr3_aa: CASSHTSGTNTGELFF
j_call: TRBJ2-2; v_call: TRBV24-1; cdr3_aa: CATRETRLADPNTGELFF
j_call: TRBJ2-7; v_call: TRBV7-2; cdr3_aa: CASSLGFGLAFYEQYF
j_call: TRBJ2-2; v_call: TRBV18; cdr3_aa: CASSPPGQGSTGELFF
j_call: TRBJ1-5; v_call: TRBV20-1; cdr3_aa: CSAKTEAISNQPQHF
j_call: TRBJ2-7; v_call: TRBV19; cdr3_aa: CASSWGTNYEQYF
j_call: TRBJ1-1; v_call: TRBV3-1; cdr3_aa: CASSHNRGDTEAFF
j_call: TRBJ2-5; v_call: TRBV7-9; cdr3_aa: CASSLYGVRETQYF
j_call: TRBJ2-1; v_call: TRBV6-2/TRBV6-3; cdr3_aa: CASSYWTSSYNEQFF
j_call: TRBJ1-5; v_call: TRBV28; cdr3_aa: CASSGTQGSNQPQHF
j_call: TRBJ2-2; v_call: TRBV7-9; cdr3_aa: CASSLGPGRDQTGELFF
j_call: TRBJ1-5; v_call: TRBV7-9; cdr3_aa: CASSLDVVTQPQHF
j_call: TRBJ1-1; v_call: TRBV29-1; cdr3_aa: CSVLGVGGNTEAFF
j_call: TRBJ1-2; v_call: TRBV11-2; cdr3_aa: CASSRQTWGASYGYTF
j_call: TRBJ2-2; v_call: TRBV11-2; cdr3_aa: CASSPHTGELFF
j_call: TRBJ2-3; v_call: TRBV28; cdr3_aa: CASSTGTSGIRTDTQYF
j_call: TRBJ1-1; v_call: TRBV15; cdr3_aa: CATSRGAGRATEAFF
j_call: TRBJ1-1; v_call: TRBV28; cdr3_aa: CASSLWARWRSNTEAFF
j_call: TRBJ2-7; v_call: TRBV5-1; cdr3_aa: CAIPQGTNEQYF
j_call: TRBJ2-7; v_call: TRBV9; cdr3_aa: CASNSGGGYEQYF
j_call: TRBJ2-1; v_call: TRBV6-1; cdr3_aa: CASGLLSGINEQFF
j_call: TRBJ2-5; v_call: TRBV7-9; cdr3_aa: CASSFLRGEETQYF